This TCR beta chain was observed in a study of T cell clonality in common variable immunodeficiency. Heparinized whole blood, roughly 4.5 to 9 ml, came from each donor. This clone came up many times. Its matching antigen is unknown. TCRdb's table, derived via immunoSEQ multiplex PCR, lists solely in-frame clones and lacks some. The sample shows tens of thousands of clones, none of them appearing just once. The study, taken as a whole, reports: TCRbeta clonality was increased in CVID versus healthy controls. In common variable immunodeficiency, TCR beta chains reportedly carried fewer deletions and N-nucleotide insertions. CVID subjects shared fewer TCRbeta clones than healthy controls did.

Sample: peripheral blood mononuclear cells. This TCR was recovered from a person aged 18 to 70 in good health.

The CDR3 reads CASSLVLTLAGLTGELFF. The CDR3 DNA, read in part, is TGCGCCAGCAGCTTGGTTCTGACGCTAGCGGGGCTCACCGGGGAG. V usage is TRBV5-1 and J usage is TRBJ2-2; 9 nucleotides match TRBD2. The read stops 3 residues short of the end of the CDR3; the missing end is completed from the germline J gene. Losses at the gene ends were 0 bases for V and 4 bases for J; bases not matched to a gene: 10. The CDR3 runs 18 residues. CDR1 is SGHRS and CDR2 is YFSETQ in the germline V gene.